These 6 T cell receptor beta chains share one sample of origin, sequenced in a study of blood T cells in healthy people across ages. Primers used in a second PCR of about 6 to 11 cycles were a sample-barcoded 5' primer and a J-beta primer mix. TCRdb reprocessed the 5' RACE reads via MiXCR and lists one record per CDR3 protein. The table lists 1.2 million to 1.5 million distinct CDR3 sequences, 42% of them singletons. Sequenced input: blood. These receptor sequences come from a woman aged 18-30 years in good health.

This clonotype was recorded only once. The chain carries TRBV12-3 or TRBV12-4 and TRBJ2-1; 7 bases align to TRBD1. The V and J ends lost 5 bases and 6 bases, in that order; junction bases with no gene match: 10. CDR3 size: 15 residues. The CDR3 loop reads CASSPWDSKTNEQFF. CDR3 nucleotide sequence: TGTGCCAGCAGTCCATGGGACAGTAAAACCAATGAGCAGTTCTTC.

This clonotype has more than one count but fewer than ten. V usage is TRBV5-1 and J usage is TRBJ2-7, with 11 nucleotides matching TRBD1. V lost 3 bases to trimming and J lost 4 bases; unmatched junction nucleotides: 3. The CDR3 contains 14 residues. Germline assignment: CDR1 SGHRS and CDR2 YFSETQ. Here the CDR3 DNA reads TGCGCCAGCAGCTGGACAGGGGGCGAATACGAGCAGTACTTC. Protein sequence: CASSWTGGEYEQYF.

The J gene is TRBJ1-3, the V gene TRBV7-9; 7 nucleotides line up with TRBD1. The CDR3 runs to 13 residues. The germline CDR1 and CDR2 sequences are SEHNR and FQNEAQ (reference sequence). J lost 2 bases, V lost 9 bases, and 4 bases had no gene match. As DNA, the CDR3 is TGTGCCAGTAAACAGGGGACTGGAAACACCATATATTTT. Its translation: CASKQGTGNTIYF.

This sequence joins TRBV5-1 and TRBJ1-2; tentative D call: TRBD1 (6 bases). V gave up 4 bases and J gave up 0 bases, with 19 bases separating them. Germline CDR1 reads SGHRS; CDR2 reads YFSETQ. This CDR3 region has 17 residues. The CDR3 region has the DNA TGCGCCAGCAGCCCCCGGGACATCCCACATACTAACTATGGCTACACCTTC. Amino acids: CASSPRDIPHTNYGYTF.

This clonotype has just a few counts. This CDR3 is CASSFLAGGRYEQYF. In DNA, the CDR3 is TGTGCCAGCAGCTTCCTAGCGGGGGGCCGCTACGAGCAGTACTTC. The chain couples TRBV7-6 to TRBJ2-5; TRBD2 matches at 11 bases. The J call may be incorrect, as the DNA end agrees better with TRBJ2-7. Germline V gives CDR1 SGHVS, CDR2 FNYEAQ. There are 15 residues in the CDR3.

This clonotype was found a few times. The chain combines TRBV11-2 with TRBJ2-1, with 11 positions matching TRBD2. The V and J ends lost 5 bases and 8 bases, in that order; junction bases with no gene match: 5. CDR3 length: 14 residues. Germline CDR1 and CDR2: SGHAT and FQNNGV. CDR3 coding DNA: TGTGCCAGCAGCCCGACTAGCGGGACCCATGAGCAGTTCTTC. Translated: CASSPTSGTHEQFF.